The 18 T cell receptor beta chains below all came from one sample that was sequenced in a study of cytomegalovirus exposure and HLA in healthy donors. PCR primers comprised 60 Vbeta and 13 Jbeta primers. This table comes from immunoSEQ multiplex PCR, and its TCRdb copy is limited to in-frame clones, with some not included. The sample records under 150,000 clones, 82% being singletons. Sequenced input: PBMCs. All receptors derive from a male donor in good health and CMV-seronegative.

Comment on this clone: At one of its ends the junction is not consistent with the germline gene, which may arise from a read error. The CDR3 here is CASRQGGLAGPSF. The CDR3 bases are TGCGCCAGCCGACAAGGGGGACTAGCGGGCCCATCTTTC. The V and J genes are TRBV23-1 and TRBJ2-7, with 12 bases fitting TRBD2. TRBV23-1 is annotated as an ORF whose role is uncertain. The CDR3 consists of 13 residues.

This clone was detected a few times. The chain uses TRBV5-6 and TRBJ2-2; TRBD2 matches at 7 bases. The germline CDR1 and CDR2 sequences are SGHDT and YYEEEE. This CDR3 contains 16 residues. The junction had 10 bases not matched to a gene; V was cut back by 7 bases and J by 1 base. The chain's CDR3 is CASAPDGRMNTGELFF. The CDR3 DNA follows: TGTGCCAGCGCCCCGGACGGGAGGATGAACACCGGGGAGCTGTTTTTT.

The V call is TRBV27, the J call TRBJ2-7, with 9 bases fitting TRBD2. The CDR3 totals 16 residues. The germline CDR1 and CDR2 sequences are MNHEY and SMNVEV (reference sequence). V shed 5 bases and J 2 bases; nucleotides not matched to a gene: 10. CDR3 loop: CASSPSSGRIAYEQYF. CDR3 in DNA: TGTGCCAGCAGTCCCAGTAGCGGGAGAATTGCCTACGAGCAGTACTTC.

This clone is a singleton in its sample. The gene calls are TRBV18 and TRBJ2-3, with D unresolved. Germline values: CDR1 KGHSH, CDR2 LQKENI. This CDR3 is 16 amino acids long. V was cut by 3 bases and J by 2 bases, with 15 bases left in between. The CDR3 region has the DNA TGTGCCAGCTCACCGGTAAAGGCAGGATACACAGATACGCAGTATTTT. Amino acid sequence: CASSPVKAGYTDTQYF.

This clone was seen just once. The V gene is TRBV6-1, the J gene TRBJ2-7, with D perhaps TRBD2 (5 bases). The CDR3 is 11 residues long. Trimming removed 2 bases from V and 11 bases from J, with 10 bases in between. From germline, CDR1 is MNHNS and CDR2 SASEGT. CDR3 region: CASSEQEVEYF. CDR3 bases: TGTGCCAGCAGTGAACAGGAGGTTGAGTACTTC.

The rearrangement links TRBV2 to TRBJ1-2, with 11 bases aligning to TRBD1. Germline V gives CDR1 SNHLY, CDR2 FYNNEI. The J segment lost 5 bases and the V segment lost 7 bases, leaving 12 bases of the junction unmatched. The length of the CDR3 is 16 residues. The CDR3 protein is CASTGQGALRWYGYTF. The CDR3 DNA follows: TGTGCCAGCACCGGACAGGGGGCCCTAAGGTGGTATGGCTACACCTTC.

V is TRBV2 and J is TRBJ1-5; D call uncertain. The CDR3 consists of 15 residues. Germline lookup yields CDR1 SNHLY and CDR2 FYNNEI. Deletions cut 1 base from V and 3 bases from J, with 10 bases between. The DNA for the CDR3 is TGTGCCAGCAGTGAAGGAGGGCTCAACAATCAGCCCCAGCATTTT. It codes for CASSEGGLNNQPQHF.

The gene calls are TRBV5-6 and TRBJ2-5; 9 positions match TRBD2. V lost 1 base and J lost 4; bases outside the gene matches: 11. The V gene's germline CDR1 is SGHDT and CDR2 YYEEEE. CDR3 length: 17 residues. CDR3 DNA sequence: TGTGCCAGCAGCTTGTTTGTGGCTAGCGGGGTGGGAGAGACCCAGTACTTC. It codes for CASSLFVASGVGETQYF. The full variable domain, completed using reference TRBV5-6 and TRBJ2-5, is DAGVTQSPTHLIKTRGQQVTLRCSPKSGHDTVSWYQQALGQGPQFIFQYYEEEERQRGNFPDRFSGHQFPNYSSELNVNALLLGDSALYLCASSLFVASGVGETQYFGPGTRLLVL.

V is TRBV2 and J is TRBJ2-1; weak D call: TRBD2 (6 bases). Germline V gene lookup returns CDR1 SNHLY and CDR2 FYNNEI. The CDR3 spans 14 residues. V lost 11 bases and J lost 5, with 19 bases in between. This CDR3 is CAGDGGLLNNEQFF. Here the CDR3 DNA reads TGTGCCGGAGACGGAGGGCTCCTTAACAATGAGCAGTTCTTC.

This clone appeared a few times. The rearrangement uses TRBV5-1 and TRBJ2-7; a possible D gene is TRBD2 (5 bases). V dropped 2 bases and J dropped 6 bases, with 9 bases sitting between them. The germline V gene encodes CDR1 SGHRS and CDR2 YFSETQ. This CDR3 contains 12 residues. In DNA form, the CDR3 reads TGCGCCAGCAGCTTTGCAGAGGGCGAGCAGTACTTC. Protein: CASSFAEGEQYF.

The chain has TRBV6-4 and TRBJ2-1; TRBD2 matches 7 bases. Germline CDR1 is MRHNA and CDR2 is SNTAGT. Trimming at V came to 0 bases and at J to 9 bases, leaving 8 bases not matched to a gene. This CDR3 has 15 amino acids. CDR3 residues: CASSDSTAGLGEQFF. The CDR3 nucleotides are TGTGCCAGCAGTGACTCGACAGCGGGATTAGGTGAGCAGTTCTTC.

The CDR3 is CASSQTRPELAGGSYEQYF. The DNA of the CDR3 is TGTGCCAGCAGCCAAACCAGACCTGAACTAGCGGGAGGCTCCTACGAGCAGTACTTC. J is TRBJ2-7 and V is TRBV4-2; 12 nucleotides line up with TRBD2. V lost 2 bases and J lost 0; bases outside the gene matches: 11. CDR1 and CDR2 from the germline V gene are LGHNA and YNFKEQ. The CDR3 extends over 19 amino acids.

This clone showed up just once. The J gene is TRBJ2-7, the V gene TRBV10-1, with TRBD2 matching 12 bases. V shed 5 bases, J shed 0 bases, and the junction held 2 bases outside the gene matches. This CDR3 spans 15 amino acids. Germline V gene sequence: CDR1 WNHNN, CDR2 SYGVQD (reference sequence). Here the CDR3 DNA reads TGCGCCAGCAGTCTAGCGGGAGGGCCCTCCTACGAGCAGTACTTC. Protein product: CASSLAGGPSYEQYF.

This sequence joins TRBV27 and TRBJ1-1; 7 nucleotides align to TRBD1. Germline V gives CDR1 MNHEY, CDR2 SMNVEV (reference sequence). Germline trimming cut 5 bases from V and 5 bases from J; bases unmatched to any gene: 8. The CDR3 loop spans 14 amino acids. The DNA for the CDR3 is TGTGCCAGCAGTACATACAGGGGAAGGACTGAAGCTTTCTTT. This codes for CASSTYRGRTEAFF.

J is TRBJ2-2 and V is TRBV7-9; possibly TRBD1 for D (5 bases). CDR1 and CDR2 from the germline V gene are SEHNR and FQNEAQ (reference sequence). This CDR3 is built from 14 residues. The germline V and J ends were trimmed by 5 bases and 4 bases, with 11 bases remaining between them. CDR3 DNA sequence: TGTGCCAGCAGCATGGCTGACAGCACCGGGGAGCTGTTTTTT. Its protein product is CASSMADSTGELFF.

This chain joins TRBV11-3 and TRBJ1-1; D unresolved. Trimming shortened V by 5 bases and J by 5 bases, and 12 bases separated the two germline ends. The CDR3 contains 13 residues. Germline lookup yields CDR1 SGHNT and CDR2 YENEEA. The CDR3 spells CASSTAVGTEAFF. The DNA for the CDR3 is TGTGCCAGCAGCACAGCGGTTGGGACTGAAGCTTTCTTT. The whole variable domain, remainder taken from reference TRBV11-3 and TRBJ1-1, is EAGVVQSPRYKIIEKKQPVAFWCNPISGHNTLYWYLQNLGQGPELLIRYENEEAVDDSQLPKDRFSAERLKGVDSTLKIQPAELGDSAVYLCASSTAVGTEAFFGQGTRLTVV.

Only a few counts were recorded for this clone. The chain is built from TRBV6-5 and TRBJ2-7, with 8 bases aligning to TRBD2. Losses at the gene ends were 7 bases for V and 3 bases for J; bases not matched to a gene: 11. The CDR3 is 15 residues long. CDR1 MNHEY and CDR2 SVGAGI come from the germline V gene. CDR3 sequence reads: CASNHLAGGIYEQYF. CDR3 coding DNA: TGTGCCAGCAATCATCTGGCGGGAGGTATCTACGAGCAGTACTTC.

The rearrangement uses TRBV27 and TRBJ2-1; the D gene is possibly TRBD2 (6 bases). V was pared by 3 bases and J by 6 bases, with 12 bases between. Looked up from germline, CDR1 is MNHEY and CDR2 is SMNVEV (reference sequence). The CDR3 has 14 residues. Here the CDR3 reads CASSLGRGFNEQFF. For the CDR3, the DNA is TGTGCCAGCAGTTTGGGGCGGGGCTTCAATGAGCAGTTCTTC.